These 19 T cell receptor beta chains were sequenced from one sample in a study of vaccination and CD4 T cells after COVID-19. Treatment here: approximately nine-day PBMC culture with coronavirus spike peptide pools or control peptides (ViraFEST assay). An Oncomine TCR Beta short-read assay was used to sequence the DNA from cultured CD4+ T cells. TCRdb processed the PCR reads anew with MiXCR; each CDR3 protein has one entry. This sample yields fewer than 20,000 distinct CDR3 sequences, of which 39% are seen a single time; around 5.6% belongs to the top ten. No cognate antigen is known for these TCRs. The sequencing used CD4+ T cells from blood, cultured in vitro, collected before SARS-CoV-2 vaccination. The source is a human donor who had recovered from COVID-19.

This sequence joins TRBV20-1 and TRBJ2-1; D unresolved. Germline CDR1 is DFQATT and CDR2 is SNEGSKA (reference sequence). The CDR3 sequence is 15 residues long. Trimming left V 0 bases short and J 0 bases short, with 9 bases between. This CDR3 reads CSARDTVSSYNEQFF. CDR3 DNA: TGCAGTGCTAGAGATACCGTGAGCTCCTACAATGAGCAGTTCTTC.

The rearrangement joins TRBV7-9 to TRBJ1-1, with 7 bases aligning to TRBD1. Trimming took 3 bases from V and 10 from J; bases not matched to a gene: 5. Per the germline V gene, CDR1 is SEHNR and CDR2 is FQNEAQ (reference sequence). The CDR3 covers 12 residues. The CDR3 loop reads CASSFDRVSAFF. The CDR3, as DNA: TGTGCCAGCAGCTTTGACAGGGTATCAGCTTTCTTT.

V and J are TRBV11-3 and TRBJ2-2; D might be TRBD2 (6 bases). Germline CDR1 reads SGHNT; CDR2 reads YENEEA. V was clipped by 3 bases and J by 1 base, with 9 bases between them. The CDR3 extends over 15 amino acids. The CDR3 here is CASSFGAGNTGELFF. The CDR3 DNA sequence: TGTGCCAGCAGCTTCGGAGCGGGGAACACCGGGGAGCTGTTTTTT.

The V and J genes are TRBV7-8 and TRBJ2-5; maybe TRBD1 (6 bases). The CDR3 spans 14 residues. Trimming took 5 bases from V and 0 from J, leaving 10 bases between them. Germline CDR1 reads SGHVS; CDR2 reads FQNEAQ. This chain's CDR3 is CASSPGHDQETQYF. As DNA, the CDR3 is TGTGCCAGCAGCCCGGGACATGACCAAGAGACCCAGTACTTC.

V usage is TRBV4-3 and J usage is TRBJ1-6, with D tentatively TRBD1 (5 bases). Germline CDR1 and CDR2: LGHNA and YSLEER. The germline V and J ends were trimmed by 3 bases and 6 bases, with 18 bases remaining between them. This CDR3 comprises 17 residues. CDR3 sequence reads: CASSQEGKGLVNSPLHF. DNA of the CDR3: TGCGCCAGCAGCCAGGAAGGGAAGGGGTTAGTTAATTCACCCCTCCACTTT.

The chain joins TRBV7-2 to TRBJ2-3; 8 bases match TRBD2. The CDR3 length is 15 residues. Germline trimming cut 5 bases from V and 1 base from J; bases unmatched to any gene: 5. Germline CDR1 and CDR2: SGHTA and FQGNSA. This chain's CDR3 is CASSPWTSRTDTQYF. The CDR3 nucleotides are TGTGCCAGCAGCCCTTGGACTAGCCGCACAGATACGCAGTATTTT. The full variable domain, its missing parts supplied by reference TRBV7-2 and TRBJ2-3, is GAGVSQSPSNKVTEKGKDVELRCDPISGHTALYWYRQSLGQGLEFLIYFQGNSAPDKSGLPSDRFSAERTGGSVSTLTIQRTQQEDSAVYLCASSPWTSRTDTQYFGPGTRLTVL.

The DNA for the CDR3 is TGCAGTGTTCTGGATGTGGGGGCATCATCCTACGAGCAGTACTTC. As protein: CSVLDVGASSYEQYF. This chain joins TRBV20-1 and TRBJ2-7, with D possibly TRBD1 on 6 matching bases. Germline-derived CDR1 and CDR2 are DFQATT and SNEGSKA (reference sequence). The CDR3 sequence is 15 residues long. V was cut by 7 bases and J by 1 base, with 20 bases left in between.

This clonotype was found once. The rearrangement uses TRBV20-1 and TRBJ2-3; TRBD2 matches 7 bases. Germline V gene data show CDR1 as DFQATT and CDR2 as SNEGSKA (reference sequence). The CDR3 contains 15 residues. Germline trimming cut 5 bases from V and 11 bases from J; bases unmatched to any gene: 19. The CDR3 here is CSAQTAGLGGFGQYF. In nucleotides, the CDR3 is TGCAGTGCTCAAACAGCGGGACTGGGAGGGTTTGGGCAGTATTTT.

This rearrangement joins TRBV7-2 to TRBJ1-6, with TRBD1 matching 7 bases. CDR1 and CDR2 (germline): SGHTA, FQGNSA. The CDR3 sequence is 15 residues long. The junction had 0 bases not matched to a gene; V was cut back by 1 base and J by 3 bases. The chain's CDR3 is CASSLGDSYNSPLHF. The CDR3 DNA is TGTGCCAGCAGCTTAGGGGACAGCTATAATTCACCCCTCCACTTT.

The CDR3, as DNA: TGTGCCAGCAGCTTCAGGGACAGCTCCTACGAGCAGTACTTC. Translating it yields CASSFRDSSYEQYF. The rearrangement uses TRBV11-2 and TRBJ2-7; 7 bases map to TRBD1. This CDR3 region has 14 residues. Germline lookup yields CDR1 SGHAT and CDR2 FQNNGV. The V segment lost 3 bases and the J segment 0 bases; nucleotides outside the gene matches: 2. The entire variable domain, with the rest obtained from reference TRBV11-2 and TRBJ2-7, is as follows: EAGVAQSPRYKIIEKRQSVAFWCNPISGHATLYWYQQILGQGPKLLIQFQNNGVVDDSQLPKDRFSAERLKGVDSTLKIQPAKLEDSAVYLCASSFRDSSYEQYFGPGTRLTVT.

This rearrangement joins TRBV7-3 to TRBJ2-6; 8 nucleotides match TRBD1. The CDR3 contains 17 residues. The ends lost 2 bases at V and 0 bases at J; junction bases unmatched: 3. Germline lookup yields CDR1 SGHTA and CDR2 FQGTGA. DNA of the CDR3: TGTGCCAGCAGCTTAGGGACAGGCACCTCTGGGGCCAACGTCCTGACTTTC. It encodes CASSLGTGTSGANVLTF.

V gene TRBV20-1 combines with J gene TRBJ2-7, with D tentatively TRBD1 or TRBD2 (5 bases each). Germline V gene sequence: CDR1 DFQATT, CDR2 SNEGSKA (reference sequence). The CDR3 is 13 amino acids. V lost 5 bases to trimming and J lost 1 base, with 12 bases between them. The CDR3 reads CSAPWDGSYEQYF. CDR3 coding DNA: TGCAGTGCTCCCTGGGACGGTTCCTACGAGCAGTACTTC.

This sequence joins TRBV30 and TRBJ1-6, with D perhaps TRBD1 (6 bases). The germline V gene encodes CDR1 GTSNPN and CDR2 SVGIG (reference sequence). With 3 bases removed from V and 0 bases from J, the gap between germline ends came to 15 bases. CDR3 length: 17 residues. CDR3 protein: CAWSTPRGSSYNSPLHF. The CDR3 DNA sequence: TGTGCCTGGAGCACCCCCAGGGGAAGCTCCTATAATTCACCCCTCCACTTT.

The chain couples TRBV28 to TRBJ1-5; D is uncertain. This CDR3 is built from 14 residues. The V end lost 2 bases, the J end lost 5 bases, and 10 bases lay between the germline ends. CDR1 and CDR2 (germline): MDHEN, SYDVKM. CDR3 in amino acids: CASSLRVGDQPQHF. CDR3 DNA: TGTGCCAGCAGTTTAAGGGTCGGCGATCAGCCCCAGCATTTT.

This chain connects TRBV27 to TRBJ2-7, with a possible D match to TRBD1 (5 bases). V was shortened by 5 bases and J by 4 bases, with 30 bases between the two germline ends. Germline V gene lookup returns CDR1 MNHEY and CDR2 SMNVEV (reference sequence). This CDR3 spans 19 amino acids. CDR3 in DNA: TGTGCCAGCAGTCCCCGACAGAGAGAAACTCATCTCCTAGGATACGAGCAGTACTTC. It yields the protein CASSPRQRETHLLGYEQYF.

V usage is TRBV19 and J usage is TRBJ2-7, with TRBD2 as a possible D gene (6 bases). The germline CDR1 and CDR2 sequences are LNHDA and SQIVND (reference sequence). With 3 bases removed from V and 3 bases from J, the gap between germline ends came to 12 bases. The CDR3 contains 14 residues. CDR3 loop: CASSIGTEVYEQYF. CDR3 sequence (DNA): TGTGCCAGTAGTATTGGGACTGAGGTCTACGAGCAGTACTTC.

The rearrangement links TRBV7-2 to TRBJ2-2; D gene uncertain. Trimming left V 2 bases short and J 1 base short, with 14 bases between. This CDR3 is 17 amino acids long. Germline V gives CDR1 SGHTA, CDR2 FQGNSA. This chain's CDR3 is CASSLQRPIRNTGELFF. DNA of the CDR3: TGTGCCAGCAGCTTACAAAGGCCGATAAGGAACACCGGGGAGCTGTTTTTT.

This clonotype was counted only a few times. The V and J genes are TRBV20-1 and TRBJ2-1, with 14 bases aligning to TRBD2. This CDR3 is 18 amino acids long. Germline lookup yields CDR1 DFQATT and CDR2 SNEGSKA (reference sequence). Trimming took 6 bases from V and 5 from J; bases not matched to a gene: 15. CDR3 protein: CSALRPGLAGALNNEQFF. For the CDR3, the DNA is TGCAGTGCGCTGAGACCGGGACTAGCGGGAGCACTAAACAATGAGCAGTTCTTC.

The V call is TRBV4-2, the J call TRBJ1-2; D is possibly TRBD1 (5 bases). Germline CDR1 and CDR2: LGHNA and YNFKEQ. Trimming took 4 bases from V and 8 from J, leaving 20 bases between them. The CDR3 covers 15 residues. The CDR3 reads CASSPDPGTTRGYTF. The CDR3 DNA follows: TGTGCCAGCAGCCCCGACCCAGGGACCACCAGGGGCTACACCTTC.